The source of this T cell receptor beta chain is a study of shared clonotypes between healthy human individuals. Original analysis: ImmunoSEQ supplied junction-only sequences lacking quality scores, so filtering was different. TCRdb's copy holds only in-frame clones and misses some; the assay was immunoSEQ multiplex PCR. The V and J calls and clone size come from that table; D and trimming were worked out from the DNA. The data show roughly 2.2 million clones, just over 90% seen once. Trimming cost V 10 bases and J 5 bases; bases outside gene matches: 12. The CDR3 extends over 15 amino acids. CDR1 MGHDK and CDR2 SYGVNS come from the germline V gene.

V is TRBV25-1 and J is TRBJ2-1, with 9 bases fitting TRBD2. Material: naive CD4+ T cells from PBMCs. Subset meaning: CD45RA+ positively selected. This clonotype was obtained from a man aged 18-30 years in good health. Some clones in this sample may be carry-over from other donors' samples. CDR3 sequence reads: CATAVAGGPNNEQFF. As DNA, the CDR3 is TGTGCCACCGCCGTGGCGGGAGGGCCAAACAATGAGCAGTTCTTC.